The sequence of this TCR beta chain was determined in a study of metastatic and nonmetastatic thyroid tumors. The overall study: The comparison covered peripheral blood and tumor or nodule tissue in malignant and benign thyroid patients. General study findings and limits: Benign nodules reportedly had significantly lower TCR beta diversity than malignant thyroid tumors in blood and tumor.

This clone was seen repeatedly, ten times or more. Its antigen is unknown. Patients had received no treatment of any kind before thyroid surgery. Original processing methods: Clinicopathological groups differed in CDR3, with these differences serving to build a distant-metastasis classifier for papillary thyroid cancer. TCRdb re-called clones via MiXCR from the PCR reads. The V and J calls were not made by the authors but by TCRdb's processing. The table shows fewer than 35,000 clones, with 25% to 35% occurring only once. Germline assignment: CDR1 SEHNR and CDR2 FQNEAQ (reference sequence). This CDR3 has 16 residues. Between the trimmed V and J ends, which lost 0 bases and 4 bases, there was a span of 14 bases.

V and J are TRBV7-9 and TRBJ2-3; the D is unclear. The receptor's source is a female donor with papillary thyroid cancer or a benign thyroid nodule (not recorded which). Some clones in this sample may be carry-over from other donors' samples. Specimen: blood. CDR3 bases: TGTGCCAGCAGCTTAGCGATGGCAGCCAGTGCAGATACGCAGTATTTT. It encodes CASSLAMAASADTQYF.